These 10 T cell receptor beta chains share one sample of origin, sequenced in a study of shared T cell receptors in the human thymus. Only in-frame clones appear in the TCRdb table, and some are missing; sequencing was by immunoSEQ multiplex PCR. The sample contains hundreds of thousands of clones, 70% to 90% of which appear only once. These records were also assigned to another study, of human thymus T cells.

Sequenced: thymocytes. Every receptor here comes from a boy in the first two years of life with a congenital heart defect.

This sequence joins TRBV19 and TRBJ2-1, with 7 bases lining up with TRBD2. V was pared by 5 bases and J by 0 bases, with 13 bases of the junction left unmatched. The CDR3 is 18 amino acids. Germline V gene sequence: CDR1 LNHDA, CDR2 SQIVND (reference sequence). CDR3 amino acids: CASSPRGERPSSYNEQFF. In DNA, the CDR3 is TGTGCCAGTAGTCCCCGGGGGGAGCGACCAAGCTCCTACAATGAGCAGTTCTTC.

This sequence joins TRBV28 and TRBJ2-5, with TRBD2 matching 7 bases. From germline, CDR1 is MDHEN and CDR2 SYDVKM. CDR3 length: 13 amino acids. V shed 8 bases, J shed 4 bases, and the junction held 7 bases outside the gene matches. CDR3 nucleotide sequence: TGTGCCAGCTGTGCGGGAGTAGGAGAGACCCAGTACTTC. Translating gives CASCAGVGETQYF.

Regarding this clone: Other DNA sequences from this sample encode an identical CDR3 as well. The J gene is TRBJ2-1, the V gene TRBV5-4; D perhaps matches TRBD2 (5 bases). Germline values: CDR1 SGHNT, CDR2 YYREEE (reference sequence). This CDR3 is 13 amino acids long. Trimming removed 1 base from V and 6 bases from J, with 8 bases in between. The CDR3 DNA reads TGTGCCAGCAGCTTGCGGGGATCCAATGAGCAGTTCTTC. It specifies CASSLRGSNEQFF.

This clone was observed a single time. The rearrangement joins TRBV19 to TRBJ1-1; 9 nucleotides line up with TRBD1. The CDR3 runs to 15 residues. Germline-derived CDR1 and CDR2 are LNHDA and SQIVND (reference sequence). With V trimmed by 4 bases and J by 4 bases, 7 bases remained unmatched. The DNA of the CDR3 is TGTGCCAGTAGTAGCCGGGACAGGGCGGCCACTGAAGCTTTCTTT. This gives the protein CASSSRDRAATEAFF.

The chain employs TRBV6-5 and TRBJ2-7; possible D gene TRBD2, 6 bases. V was cut by 3 bases and J by 1 base, with 10 bases left in between. CDR3 length equals 14 residues. Germline-derived CDR1 and CDR2 are MNHEY and SVGAGI. The CDR3 DNA reads TGTGCCAGCAGTTATGGGGGGAGGTCCTACGAGCAGTACTTC. This codes for CASSYGGRSYEQYF.

J is TRBJ2-5 and V is TRBV5-1, with 10 bases identical to TRBD2. V shed 7 bases and J 1 base; nucleotides not matched to a gene: 7. The CDR3 is 15 residues long. CDR1 and CDR2 (germline): SGHRS, YFSETQ. The CDR3 DNA sequence: TGCGCCAGCGGTCAAGCGGGAGGGCCCCAAGAGACCCAGTACTTC. Protein product: CASGQAGGPQETQYF. Full variable domain (missing parts from reference TRBV5-1 and TRBJ2-5): KAGVTQTPRYLIKTRGQQVTLSCSPISGHRSVSWYQQTPGQGLQFLFEYFSETQRNKGNFPGRFSGRQFSNSRSEMNVSTLELGDSALYLCASGQAGGPQETQYFGPGTRLLVL.

The V call is TRBV7-2, the J call TRBJ2-5, with D perhaps TRBD1 (5 bases). V gave up 6 bases and J gave up 4 bases, with 12 bases separating them. This CDR3 contains 13 residues. Germline lookup yields CDR1 SGHTA and CDR2 FQGNSA. The CDR3 protein is CASSKGIVETQYF. CDR3 in DNA: TGTGCCAGCAGTAAGGGGATAGTAGAGACCCAGTACTTC.

The chain uses TRBV6-4 and TRBJ2-7, with D maybe TRBD2 (5 bases). The germline CDR1 and CDR2 sequences are MRHNA and SNTAGT. The CDR3 length is 11 residues. Trimming left V 7 bases short and J 2 bases short, with 6 bases between. The DNA of the CDR3 is TGTGCCAGCACGAGGGCCTACGAGCAGTACTTC. Amino acids: CASTRAYEQYF.

This chain connects TRBV2 to TRBJ2-3; 7 bases match TRBD1. Germline V gene lookup returns CDR1 SNHLY and CDR2 FYNNEI. This CDR3 has 12 residues. J lost 9 bases, V lost 6 bases, and 6 bases had no gene match. In nucleotides, the CDR3 is TGTGCCAGCAGGAATGACAGGGTGACGCAGTATTTT. Translated, it gives CASRNDRVTQYF.

The chain uses TRBV5-6 and TRBJ1-2; the match to TRBD1 covers 7 bases. CDR3 length equals 15 residues. Germline CDR1 and CDR2: SGHDT and YYEEEE. V dropped 3 bases and J dropped 4; count of bases not matched to a gene: 9. The CDR3 protein is CASSSDRRPFYGYTF. The DNA for the CDR3 is TGTGCCAGCAGCTCGGACAGGAGACCATTCTATGGCTACACCTTC.